This T cell receptor beta chain is from a study of naive and memory T cell subsets. Notes on this clonotype: Its antigen is currently unknown.

The CDR3 contains 15 residues. The V segment lost 5 bases and the J segment 3 bases; nucleotides outside the gene matches: 3. CDR1 and CDR2 from the germline V gene are LNHDA and SQIVND (reference sequence). Study observations and caveats: Clonotypes here are unpaired alpha or beta chain sequences. In CD4 and CD8 cells, diversity dropped from naive through EMRA.

CD4+ T cell IFNgamma after overnight CMV lysate exposure gave donor CMV status. Cells stained for CD3, CD4, CD8, CD45RA, CD27 and viability were sorted into four CD45RA/CD27 subsets. Two oligonucleotides, mixed equimolar, formed the beta constant-region primer covering TRBC1 and TRBC2. Nested alpha and beta constant-region primers with the SP2 primer drove four PCR rounds on ligated cDNA. Each CDR3 protein is one row after TCRdb ran MiXCR on the UMI-ligation and nested PCR reads. The sample includes tens of thousands of distinct CDR3 sequences, more than 7% of them seen just once. This clonotype originated in a human donor in good health. Sequenced material: central memory CD8+ T cells from blood. V is TRBV19 and J is TRBJ2-1, with 11 positions matching TRBD2. The CDR3 reads CASSPGTSGYNEQFF. DNA of the CDR3: TGTGCCAGTAGTCCCGGGACTAGCGGCTACAATGAGCAGTTCTTC.